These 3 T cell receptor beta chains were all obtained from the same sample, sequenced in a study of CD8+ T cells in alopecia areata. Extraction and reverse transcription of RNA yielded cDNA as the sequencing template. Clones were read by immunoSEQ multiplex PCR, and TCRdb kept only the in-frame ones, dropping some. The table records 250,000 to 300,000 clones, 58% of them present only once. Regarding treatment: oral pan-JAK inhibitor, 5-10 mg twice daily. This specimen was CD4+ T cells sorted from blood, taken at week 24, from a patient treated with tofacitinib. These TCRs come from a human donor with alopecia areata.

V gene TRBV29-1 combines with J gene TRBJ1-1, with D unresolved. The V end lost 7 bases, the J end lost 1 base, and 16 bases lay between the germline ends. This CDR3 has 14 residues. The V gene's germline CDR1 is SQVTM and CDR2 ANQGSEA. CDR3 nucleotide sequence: TGCAGCGGCCAGAATGCGGTGGCGAACACTGAAGCTTTCTTT. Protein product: CSGQNAVANTEAFF.

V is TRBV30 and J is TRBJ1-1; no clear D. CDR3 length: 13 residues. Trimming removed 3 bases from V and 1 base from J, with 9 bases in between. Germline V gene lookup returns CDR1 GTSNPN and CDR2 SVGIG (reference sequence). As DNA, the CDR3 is TGTGCCTGGAGCCCGGGAACGAACACTGAAGCTTTCTTT. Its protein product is CAWSPGTNTEAFF.

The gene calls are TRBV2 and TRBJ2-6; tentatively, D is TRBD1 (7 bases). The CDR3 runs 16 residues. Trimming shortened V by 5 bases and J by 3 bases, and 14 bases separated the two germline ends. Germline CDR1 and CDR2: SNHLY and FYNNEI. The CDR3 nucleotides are TGTGCCAGCAGTAGACAGGGAGGAGGTGGGGCCAACGTCCTGACTTTC. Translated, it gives CASSRQGGGGANVLTF. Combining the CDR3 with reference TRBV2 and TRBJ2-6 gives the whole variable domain EPEVTQTPSHQVTQMGQEVILRCVPISNHLYFYWYRQILGQKVEFLVSFYNNEISEKSEIFDDQFSVERPDGSNFTLKIRSTKLEDSAMYFCASSRQGGGGANVLTFGAGSRLTVL.